The sequence of this T cell receptor (beta chain) was determined in a study of identical twins. Germline CDR1 reads SGHDT; CDR2 reads YYEEEE. V was clipped by 4 bases and J by 0 bases, with 14 bases between them. The CDR3 spans 15 residues. Every sampled donor was Caucasian and healthy. Template switching (which added a universal primer site) was used, and cDNA carried unique molecular identifiers. TCRdb re-derived calls from the 5' RACE reads in MiXCR, one entry per CDR3 protein. The sample includes some 570,000 distinct CDR3 sequences, approximately 20% of them seen just once. Comments on this clonotype: The antigen is unknown.

Points from the study as a whole: With beta out-of-frame sequences, excess sharing by twins was weaker. Cord blood beta clonotypes present at high abundance carried fewer insertions; no such pattern appeared in memory repertoires.

This sample also belongs to another study, concerning yellow fever vaccine responses in identical twins.

The sequencing sample was made of CD4+ T cells sorted from blood. V gene TRBV5-6 combines with J gene TRBJ2-7, with D tentatively TRBD2 (6 bases). The origin of this receptor is a woman between 18 and 29 years old in good health. The CDR3 DNA is TGTGCCAGCAGCGAGGACGCGGGGAGCTCCTACGAGCAGTACTTC. Amino acids: CASSEDAGSSYEQYF.